A selection of T cell receptor beta chains follows, all from one sample in a study of blood T cells in healthy people across ages. TCRdb re-analysed the 5' RACE reads in MiXCR, keeping a single row per CDR3 protein. The sample records about 650,000 distinct CDR3 sequences, about 30% being singletons. The sequenced sample consisted of blood. The receptors come from a woman of 80 years or more in good health. Both conserved end residues are part of each CDR3. Fields, in order: J gene, V gene, clone size, D gene, CDR3 DNA, CDR3 protein. The D gene is left open where the match is weak. The size entry is marked missing in some rows and otherwise reads once, few, many or a size class.

J: TRBJ2-1
V: TRBV11-2
size: few
D: NA
DNA: TGTGCCAGCAGCAGGGGGGCCGCCAACAATGAGCAGTTCTTC
CDR3: CASSRGAANNEQFF

J: TRBJ2-3
V: TRBV7-9
size: many
D: NA
DNA: TGTGCCAGCAGTTTTGACAGCACAGATACGCAGTATTTT
CDR3: CASSFDSTDTQYF

J: TRBJ1-1
V: TRBV20-1
size: few
D: NA
DNA: TGCAGTGCTGCCCCGGGGTCTTTCTTT
CDR3: CSAAPGSFF

J: TRBJ1-2
V: TRBV29-1
size: few
D: NA
DNA: TGCAGCGCCTGGGGCTGGTCGGGGGGAAAGACAAACTATGGCTACACCTTC
CDR3: CSAWGWSGGKTNYGYTF

J: TRBJ1-6
V: TRBV7-2
size: many
D: NA
DNA: TGTGCCAGCGGGGCGGGACCTCTCTTACCCCTCCACTTT
CDR3: CASGAGPLLPLHF

J: TRBJ2-6
V: TRBV7-2
size: once
D: TRBD1
DNA: TGTGCCAGCAGCTTCCGGGACAGGTCAAACGTCCTGACTTTC
CDR3: CASSFRDRSNVLTF

J: TRBJ1-2
V: TRBV4-3
size: many
D: NA
DNA: TGCGCCAGCAGCCAAGGTTCGGGGTTAGTCTATGGCTACACCTTC
CDR3: CASSQGSGLVYGYTF

J: TRBJ2-5
V: TRBV6-1
size: many
D: NA
DNA: TGTGCCAGCAGTCGTTCACCCGACCTACTGTGGGAGACCCAGTACTTC
CDR3: CASSRSPDLLWETQYF

J: TRBJ2-7
V: TRBV20-1
size: NA
D: TRBD1
DNA: TGCAGTGCTACAAAAACAGGGGTCAAGTTGGAGCAGTACTTC
CDR3: CSATKTGVKLEQYF

J: TRBJ1-2
V: TRBV6-2/TRBV6-3
size: NA
D: TRBD1
DNA: TGTGCCAGCAGACGTTCAACCGGGACAGACCTGAGAAACTATGGCTACACCTTC
CDR3: CASRRSTGTDLRNYGYTF

J: TRBJ2-5
V: TRBV10-3
size: NA
D: NA
DNA: TGTGCCATCAGTCGGGAGCGGGCTGAGACCCAGTACTTC
CDR3: CAISRERAETQYF

J: TRBJ2-1
V: TRBV7-2
size: NA
D: TRBD2
DNA: TGTGCCAGCAGCTTCACACCTAGCGGAGTCTACAATGAGCAGTTCTTC
CDR3: CASSFTPSGVYNEQFF

J: TRBJ2-5
V: TRBV7-6
size: many
D: TRBD2
DNA: TGTGCCAGCAGCTCCCAACCCGGAGTTAGCGGGTCAGAGACCCAGTACTTC
CDR3: CASSSQPGVSGSETQYF

J: TRBJ2-1
V: TRBV20-1
size: NA
D: NA
DNA: TGCAGTGCTCAAGGGGACGCCAACAATGAGCAGTTCTTC
CDR3: CSAQGDANNEQFF

J: TRBJ2-1
V: TRBV7-3
size: NA
D: NA
DNA: TGTGCCAGCAGCTTAAAGGGGGGGGAGACCCAGTTCTTC
CDR3: CASSLKGGETQFF

J: TRBJ1-6
V: TRBV9
size: once
D: NA
DNA: TGTGCCAGCAGCGCGAGACAGGAGCGGCCCAATTCACCCCTCCACTTT
CDR3: CASSARQERPNSPLHF

J: TRBJ2-1
V: TRBV12-5
size: NA
D: NA
DNA: TGTGCTAGTGGTTCCTCAATAGGGCAGTTCTTC
CDR3: CASGSSIGQFF

J: TRBJ1-6
V: TRBV24-1
size: NA
D: TRBD1
DNA: TGTGCCACCCAAGGACGGGACAGCGAAAATTCACCCCTCCACTTT
CDR3: CATQGRDSENSPLHF

J: TRBJ2-2
V: TRBV9
size: many
D: NA
DNA: TGTGCCAGCAGCTCACCAACAGCCATCTCGAACACCGGGGAGCTGTTTTTT
CDR3: CASSSPTAISNTGELFF

J: TRBJ2-5
V: TRBV7-9
size: many
D: NA
DNA: TGTGCCAGCAGCTCCCCCTCGGACGTCTCGAGAGAGACCCAGTACTTC
CDR3: CASSSPSDVSRETQYF

J: TRBJ1-6
V: TRBV12-3/TRBV12-4
size: many
D: TRBD1
DNA: TGTGCCAGCAGTATCGGACAGGGAGGTTCACCCCTCCACTTT
CDR3: CASSIGQGGSPLHF

J: TRBJ2-7
V: TRBV10-3
size: many
D: TRBD2
DNA: TGTGCCATCAGGGCTGCGGGGGGCCCGTACGAGCAGTACTTC
CDR3: CAIRAAGGPYEQYF

J: TRBJ1-4
V: TRBV7-2
size: few
D: NA
DNA: TGTGCCAGCAGCTTAGGTGGTAACACTTATGAAAAACTGTTTTTT
CDR3: CASSLGGNTYEKLFF

J: TRBJ1-2
V: TRBV12-3/TRBV12-4
size: many
D: NA
DNA: TGTGCCAGCACCTTGAGGGGCCCCTATGGCTACACCTTC
CDR3: CASTLRGPYGYTF

J: TRBJ1-1
V: TRBV7-9
size: many
D: NA
DNA: TGTGCCAGCGGCAGAGAGGGGGGAAACACTGAAGCTTTCTTT
CDR3: CASGREGGNTEAFF

J: TRBJ2-3
V: TRBV7-2
size: many
D: NA
DNA: TGTGCCAGCAGCTTTGGCGGCCTAGCGACAGATACGCAGTATTTT
CDR3: CASSFGGLATDTQYF

J: TRBJ2-3
V: TRBV6-1
size: few
D: NA
DNA: TGTGCCAGCAGGCCGGGACGGTACACAGATACGCAGTATTTT
CDR3: CASRPGRYTDTQYF

J: TRBJ1-1
V: TRBV29-1
size: many
D: NA
DNA: TGCAGCTCTCGGGATACCCGGGACACTGAAGCTTTCTTT
CDR3: CSSRDTRDTEAFF

J: TRBJ1-2
V: TRBV11-2
size: many
D: NA
DNA: TGTGCCAGCAGCCAAACTAACTATGGCTACACCTTC
CDR3: CASSQTNYGYTF

J: TRBJ2-1
V: TRBV5-1
size: many
D: NA
DNA: TGCGCCAGCAGCCTTGGGGAGCGGCGGGAGCAGTTCTTC
CDR3: CASSLGERREQFF

J: TRBJ2-6
V: TRBV7-7
size: NA
D: NA
DNA: TGTGCCTGCAGCCCCGGACGGAGCTCTGGGGCCAACGTCCCGACTTTC
CDR3: CACSPGRSSGANVPTF

J: TRBJ2-5
V: TRBV20-1
size: many
D: TRBD2
DNA: TGCAGTGCTAGAGATTGGTCCAGCGGGGGCGTGGGAGAGACCCAGTACTTC
CDR3: CSARDWSSGGVGETQYF

J: TRBJ1-2
V: TRBV3-1
size: few
D: NA
DNA: TGTGCCAGCAGCCCGGGGTGGTTCCATGGCTACACCTTC
CDR3: CASSPGWFHGYTF

J: TRBJ2-3
V: TRBV4-1
size: NA
D: NA
DNA: TGCGCCAGCAGCTCCAGGGTTGGGGACACAGATACGCAGTATTTT
CDR3: CASSSRVGDTDTQYF

J: TRBJ2-1
V: TRBV3-1
size: NA
D: NA
DNA: TGTGCCAGCAGCCAAGATCAAATTAGCGCCAATGAGCAGTTCTTC
CDR3: CASSQDQISANEQFF

J: TRBJ2-5
V: TRBV11-2
size: many
D: NA
DNA: TGTGCCAGCAGCCGCCGAGGGGGGGTCCAGTACTTC
CDR3: CASSRRGGVQYF

J: TRBJ1-1
V: TRBV5-1
size: NA
D: NA
DNA: TGCGCCAGCAGCTCCTCCGTGGGGCCTGAAGCTTTCTTT
CDR3: CASSSSVGPEAFF

J: TRBJ1-1
V: TRBV29-1
size: NA
D: NA
DNA: TGCAGCGTTGAGGCAGGGGCCTGGAACACTGAAGCTTTCTTT
CDR3: CSVEAGAWNTEAFF

J: TRBJ2-4
V: TRBV4-2
size: NA
D: NA
DNA: TGTGTCAGTAGCCAAGTGGGGCAGGGGGCCAAAAACATTCAGTACTTC
CDR3: CVSSQVGQGAKNIQYF

J: TRBJ1-2
V: TRBV27
size: many
D: TRBD1
DNA: TGTGCCAGCACCCGACAGGGCGAGAGGGGCTACACCTTC
CDR3: CASTRQGERGYTF

J: TRBJ2-1
V: TRBV6-1
size: NA
D: TRBD1
DNA: TGTGCCAGCGACAGGGACGGTAGCTCCTACAATGAGCAGTTCTTC
CDR3: CASDRDGSSYNEQFF

J: TRBJ1-6
V: TRBV20-1
size: many
D: NA
DNA: TGCAGTGCTTGGGGACGGCTCAATTCACCCCTCCACTTT
CDR3: CSAWGRLNSPLHF

J: TRBJ2-7
V: TRBV6-5
size: many
D: TRBD2
DNA: TGTGCCAGCAGTTACCGTCGGCTAGCGGGGGCCATCGTGATCTACGAGCAGTACTTC
CDR3: CASSYRRLAGAIVIYEQYF

J: TRBJ2-1
V: TRBV5-1
size: NA
D: NA
DNA: TGCGCCAGCAGCTTGGACGGGAACCCCTACGATGAGCAGTTCTTC
CDR3: CASSLDGNPYDEQFF

J: TRBJ2-7
V: TRBV6-6
size: NA
D: NA
DNA: TGTGCCAGCAGTTACTCGGACGGAACCTACGAGCAGTACTTC
CDR3: CASSYSDGTYEQYF

J: TRBJ2-7
V: TRBV11-2
size: many
D: TRBD2
DNA: TGTGCCAGCAGCTTCCTAGCGGGGACCTACGAGCAGTACTTC
CDR3: CASSFLAGTYEQYF

J: TRBJ2-3
V: TRBV7-3
size: NA
D: TRBD2
DNA: TGTGCCAGCAGCTTAAACGGGTTGGGGGAAGGACTAGGCACAGATACGCAGTATTTT
CDR3: CASSLNGLGEGLGTDTQYF

J: TRBJ2-1
V: TRBV5-6
size: few
D: TRBD1
DNA: TGTGCCAGCAGCTCCCGACTGGACAGGGAAGGGGCTGAGCAGTTCTTC
CDR3: CASSSRLDREGAEQFF

J: TRBJ2-3
V: TRBV20-1
size: many
D: TRBD2
DNA: TGCAGTGCTAGAGGGACTAGCGGGGGGCCACTCTCAGATACGCAGTATTTT
CDR3: CSARGTSGGPLSDTQYF

J: TRBJ2-1
V: TRBV9
size: NA
D: TRBD2
DNA: TGTGCCAGCAGCCCCCGACGAGCGGGGCGCCTGAATGAGCAGTTCTTC
CDR3: CASSPRRAGRLNEQFF

J: TRBJ2-3
V: TRBV7-9
size: many
D: NA
DNA: TGTGCCAGCAGCCTTTCTAGCACAGATACGCAGTATTTT
CDR3: CASSLSSTDTQYF

J: TRBJ1-2
V: TRBV20-1
size: NA
D: TRBD1
DNA: TGCAGTGCTAGCGAGGACAGGAGACCCTATGGCTACACCTTC
CDR3: CSASEDRRPYGYTF